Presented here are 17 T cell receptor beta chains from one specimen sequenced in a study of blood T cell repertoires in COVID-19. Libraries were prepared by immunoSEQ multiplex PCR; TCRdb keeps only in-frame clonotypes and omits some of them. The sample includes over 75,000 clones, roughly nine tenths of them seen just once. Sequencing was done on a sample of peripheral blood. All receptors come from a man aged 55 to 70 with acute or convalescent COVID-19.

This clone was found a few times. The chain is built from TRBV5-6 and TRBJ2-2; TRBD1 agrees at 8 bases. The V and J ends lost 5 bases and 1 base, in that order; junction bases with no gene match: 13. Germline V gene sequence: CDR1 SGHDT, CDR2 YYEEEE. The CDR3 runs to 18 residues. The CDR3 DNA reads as TGTGCCAGCAGTACAGACAGGGGCCCACTAAAGAACACCGGGGAGCTGTTTTTT. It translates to CASSTDRGPLKNTGELFF.

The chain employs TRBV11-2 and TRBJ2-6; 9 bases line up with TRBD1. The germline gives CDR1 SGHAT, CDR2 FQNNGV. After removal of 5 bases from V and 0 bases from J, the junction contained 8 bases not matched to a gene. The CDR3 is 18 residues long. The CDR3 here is CASSAYRGQSSGANVLTF. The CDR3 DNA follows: TGTGCCAGCAGCGCTTACAGGGGGCAAAGCTCTGGGGCCAACGTCCTGACTTTC.

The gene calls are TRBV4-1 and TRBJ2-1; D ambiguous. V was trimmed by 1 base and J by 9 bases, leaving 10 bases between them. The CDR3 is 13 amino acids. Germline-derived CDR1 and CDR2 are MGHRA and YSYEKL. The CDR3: CASSQVSEVEQFF. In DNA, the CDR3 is TGCGCCAGCAGCCAAGTCTCAGAAGTTGAGCAGTTCTTC.

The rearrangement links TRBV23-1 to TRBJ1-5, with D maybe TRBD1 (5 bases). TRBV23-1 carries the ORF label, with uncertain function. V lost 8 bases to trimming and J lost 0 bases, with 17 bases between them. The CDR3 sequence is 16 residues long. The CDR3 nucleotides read TGCGCCAGCTTCCTCGCGTTGACAGTTAGCAATCAGCCCCAGCATTTT. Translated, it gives CASFLALTVSNQPQHF.

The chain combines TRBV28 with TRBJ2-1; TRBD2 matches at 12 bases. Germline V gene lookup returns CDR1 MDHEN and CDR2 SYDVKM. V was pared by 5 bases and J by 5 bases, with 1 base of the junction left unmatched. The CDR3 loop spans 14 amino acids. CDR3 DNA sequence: TGTGCCAGCAGTCTAGCGGGAGGGAACAATGAGCAGTTCTTC. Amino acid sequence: CASSLAGGNNEQFF.

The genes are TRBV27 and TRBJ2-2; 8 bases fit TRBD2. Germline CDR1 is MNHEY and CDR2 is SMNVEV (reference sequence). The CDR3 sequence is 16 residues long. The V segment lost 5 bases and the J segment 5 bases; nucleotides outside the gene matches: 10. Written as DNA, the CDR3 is TGTGCCAGCAGTAAAGAAGCGGGAGTGTCTACCGGGGAGCTGTTTTTT. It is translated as CASSKEAGVSTGELFF.

The CDR3 DNA follows: TGTGCCAGCAGTTGGGCCCGCATTACTCTCGAGCAGTTCTTC. Translated, it gives CASSWARITLEQFF. This chain connects TRBV28 to TRBJ2-1, with unresolved D. Germline V CDR1 and CDR2: MDHEN, SYDVKM. The CDR3 covers 14 residues. V was clipped by 4 bases and J by 10 bases, with 17 bases between them. The variable domain in full, with the rest retrieved from reference TRBV28 and TRBJ2-1, is DVKVTQSSRYLVKRTGEKVFLECVQDMDHENMFWYRQDPGLGLRLIYFSYDVKMKEKGDIPEGYSVSREKKERFSLILESASTNQTSMYLCASSWARITLEQFFGPGTRLTVL.

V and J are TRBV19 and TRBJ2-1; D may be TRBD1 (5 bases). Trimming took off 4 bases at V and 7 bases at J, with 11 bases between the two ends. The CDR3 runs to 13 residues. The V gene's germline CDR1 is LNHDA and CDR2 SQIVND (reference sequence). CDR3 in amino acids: CASSTHRNNEQFF. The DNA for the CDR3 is TGTGCCAGTAGTACCCACAGGAATAATGAGCAGTTCTTC.

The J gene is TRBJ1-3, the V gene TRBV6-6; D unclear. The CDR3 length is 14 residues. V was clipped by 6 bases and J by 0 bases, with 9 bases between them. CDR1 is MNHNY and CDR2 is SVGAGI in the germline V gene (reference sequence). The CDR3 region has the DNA TGTGCCAGCAGCCAGTACCGCTCTGGAAACACCATATATTTT. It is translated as CASSQYRSGNTIYF.

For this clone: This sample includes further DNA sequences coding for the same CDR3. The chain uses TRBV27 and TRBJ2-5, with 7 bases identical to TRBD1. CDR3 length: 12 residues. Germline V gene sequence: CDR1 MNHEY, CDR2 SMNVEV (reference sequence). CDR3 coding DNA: TGTGCGTCCCGACAGGGTGAAGAGACCCAGTACTTC. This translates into CASRQGEETQYF.

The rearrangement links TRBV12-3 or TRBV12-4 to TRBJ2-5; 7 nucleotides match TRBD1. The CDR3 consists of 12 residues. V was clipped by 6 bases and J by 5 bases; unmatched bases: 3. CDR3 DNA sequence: TGTGCCAGCAGCCCGACAGGGGAGACCCAGTACTTC. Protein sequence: CASSPTGETQYF.

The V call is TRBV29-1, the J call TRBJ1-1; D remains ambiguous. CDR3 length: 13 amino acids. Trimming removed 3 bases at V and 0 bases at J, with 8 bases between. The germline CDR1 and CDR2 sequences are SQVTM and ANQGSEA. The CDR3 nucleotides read TGCAGCGTTGAGGGCAAGATGAACACTGAAGCTTTCTTT. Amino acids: CSVEGKMNTEAFF.

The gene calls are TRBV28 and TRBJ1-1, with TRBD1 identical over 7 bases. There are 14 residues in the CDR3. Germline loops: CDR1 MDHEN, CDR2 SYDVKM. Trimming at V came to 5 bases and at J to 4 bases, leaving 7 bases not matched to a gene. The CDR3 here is CASSQPDRATEAFF. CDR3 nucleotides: TGTGCCAGCAGTCAACCTGACAGGGCCACTGAAGCTTTCTTT.

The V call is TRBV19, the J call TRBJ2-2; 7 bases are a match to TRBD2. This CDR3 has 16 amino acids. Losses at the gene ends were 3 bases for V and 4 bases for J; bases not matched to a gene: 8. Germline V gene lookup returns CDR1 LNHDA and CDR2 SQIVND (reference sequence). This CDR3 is CASSIEGGPGTGELFF. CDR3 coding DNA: TGTGCCAGTAGTATTGAGGGAGGGCCCGGCACCGGGGAGCTGTTTTTT. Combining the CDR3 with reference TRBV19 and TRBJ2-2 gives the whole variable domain DGGITQSPKYLFRKEGQNVTLSCEQNLNHDAMYWYRQDPGQGLRLIYYSQIVNDFQKGDIAEGYSVSREKKESFPLTVTSAQKNPTAFYLCASSIEGGPGTGELFFGEGSRLTVL.

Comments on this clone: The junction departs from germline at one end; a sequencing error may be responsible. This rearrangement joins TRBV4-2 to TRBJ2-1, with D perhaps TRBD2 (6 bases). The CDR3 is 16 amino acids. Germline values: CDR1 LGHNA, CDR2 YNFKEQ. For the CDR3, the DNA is TGTGCCAGCAGTCAAGATCGCGGGAAAAACTACAATGAGCAGTTCTTC. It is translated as CASSQDRGKNYNEQFF.

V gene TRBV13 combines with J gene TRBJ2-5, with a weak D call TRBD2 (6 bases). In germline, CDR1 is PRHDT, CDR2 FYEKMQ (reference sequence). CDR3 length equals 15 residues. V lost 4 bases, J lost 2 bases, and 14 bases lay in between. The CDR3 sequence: CASSYPGLSQETQYF. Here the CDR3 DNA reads TGTGCCAGCAGCTACCCGGGACTCTCACAAGAGACCCAGTACTTC.

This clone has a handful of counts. In DNA, the CDR3 is TGTGCCAGCAGCTCACGGGACATCCAAGGGTCACCCCTCCACTTT. Its protein product is CASSSRDIQGSPLHF. The V call is TRBV7-9, the J call TRBJ1-6; weak D call: TRBD1 (6 bases). V lost 4 bases, J lost 10 bases, and 17 bases lay in between. CDR1 is SEHNR and CDR2 is FQNEAQ in the germline V gene (reference sequence). This CDR3 region has 15 residues.